This T cell receptor (beta chain) appears in the sequencing data of a study of T cells in localized non-small cell lung cancer. Findings of the study overall: Maximal T cell clonality occurred in uninvolved adjacent lung, with tumor ranking below it.

Sequencing was performed with immunoSEQ multiplex PCR; in TCRdb, only in-frame clones are kept and a portion is missing. The sample lists over 8,000 clones; 90% to 95% were seen once. V was pared by 3 bases and J by 2 bases, with 4 bases between. The CDR3 sequence is 12 residues long. The germline V gene encodes CDR1 SNHLY and CDR2 FYNNEI. About this clone itself: Its specificity is unknown.

The receptor was derived from a woman aged 35-75 years with stage I squamous cell lung carcinoma. Material: peripheral blood, obtained before any cancer treatment. The chain couples TRBV2 to TRBJ1-2, with D unresolved. CDR3 in DNA: TGTGCCAGCAGTGACAAAAACTATGGCTACACCTTC. It translates to CASSDKNYGYTF.